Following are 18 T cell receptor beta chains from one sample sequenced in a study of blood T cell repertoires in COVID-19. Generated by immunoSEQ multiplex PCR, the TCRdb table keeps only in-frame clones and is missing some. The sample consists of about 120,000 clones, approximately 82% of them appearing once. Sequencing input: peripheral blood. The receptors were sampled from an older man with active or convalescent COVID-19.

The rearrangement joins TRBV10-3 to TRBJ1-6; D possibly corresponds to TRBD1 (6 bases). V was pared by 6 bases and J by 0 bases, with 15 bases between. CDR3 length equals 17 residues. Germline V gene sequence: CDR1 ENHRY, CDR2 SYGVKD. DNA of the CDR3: TGTGCCATCAGCGTTGGACAGCCTAGCTCCTATAATTCACCCCTCCACTTT. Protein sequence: CAISVGQPSSYNSPLHF.

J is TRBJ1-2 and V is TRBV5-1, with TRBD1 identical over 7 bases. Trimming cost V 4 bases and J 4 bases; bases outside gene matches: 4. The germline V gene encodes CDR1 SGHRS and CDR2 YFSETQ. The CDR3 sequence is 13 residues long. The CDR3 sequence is CASSLGDSYGYTF. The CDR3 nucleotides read TGCGCCAGCAGCCTAGGGGACAGCTATGGCTACACCTTC.

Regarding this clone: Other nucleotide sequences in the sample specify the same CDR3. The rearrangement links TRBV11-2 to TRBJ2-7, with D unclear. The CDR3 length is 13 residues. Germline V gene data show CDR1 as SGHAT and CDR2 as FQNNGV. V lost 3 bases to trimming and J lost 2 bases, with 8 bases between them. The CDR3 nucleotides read TGTGCCAGCAGCTTTGCGCAAACCTACGAGCAGTACTTC. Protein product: CASSFAQTYEQYF.

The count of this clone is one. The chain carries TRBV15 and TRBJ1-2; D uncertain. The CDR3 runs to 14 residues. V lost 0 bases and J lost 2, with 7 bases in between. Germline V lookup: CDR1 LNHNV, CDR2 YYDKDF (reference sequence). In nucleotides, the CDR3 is TGTGCCACCAGCAGAGATCGTCAGAACTATGGCTACACCTTC. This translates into CATSRDRQNYGYTF.

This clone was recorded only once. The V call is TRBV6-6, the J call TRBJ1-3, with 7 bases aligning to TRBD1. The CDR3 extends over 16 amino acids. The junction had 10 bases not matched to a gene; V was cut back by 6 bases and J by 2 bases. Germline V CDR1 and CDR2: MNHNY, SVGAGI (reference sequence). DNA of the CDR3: TGTGCCAGCAGCCCAAGACAGGGATCCGCTGGAAACACCATATATTTT. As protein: CASSPRQGSAGNTIYF.

DNA of the CDR3: TGCGCCAGCAGCTTGGGGGACATTACAGATACGCAGTATTTT. Translated, it gives CASSLGDITDTQYF. The rearrangement joins TRBV5-1 to TRBJ2-3; a possible D gene is TRBD1 (6 bases). Trimming shortened V by 0 bases and J by 3 bases, and 8 bases separated the two germline ends. This CDR3 has 14 residues. Germline V gene sequence: CDR1 SGHRS, CDR2 YFSETQ.

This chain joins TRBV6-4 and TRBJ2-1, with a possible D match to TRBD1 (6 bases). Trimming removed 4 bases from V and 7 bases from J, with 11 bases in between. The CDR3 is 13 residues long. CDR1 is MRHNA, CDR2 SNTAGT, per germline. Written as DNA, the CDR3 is TGTGCCAGCAGTGCCAGGGGCCGGAATGAGCAGTTCTTC. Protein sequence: CASSARGRNEQFF.

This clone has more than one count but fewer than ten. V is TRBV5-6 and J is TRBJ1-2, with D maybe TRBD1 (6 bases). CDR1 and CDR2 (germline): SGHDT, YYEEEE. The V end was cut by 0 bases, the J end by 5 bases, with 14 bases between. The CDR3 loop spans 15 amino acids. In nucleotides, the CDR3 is TGTGCCAGCAGCTTGGCCCAGGGGTATGATTATGGCTACACCTTC. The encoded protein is CASSLAQGYDYGYTF. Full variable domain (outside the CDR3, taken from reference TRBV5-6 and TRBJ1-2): DAGVTQSPTHLIKTRGQQVTLRCSPKSGHDTVSWYQQALGQGPQFIFQYYEEEERQRGNFPDRFSGHQFPNYSSELNVNALLLGDSALYLCASSLAQGYDYGYTFGSGTRLTVV.

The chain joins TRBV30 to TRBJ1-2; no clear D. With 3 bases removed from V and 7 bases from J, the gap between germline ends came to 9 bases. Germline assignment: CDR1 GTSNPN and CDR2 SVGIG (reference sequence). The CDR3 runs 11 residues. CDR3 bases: TGTGCCTGGAGGGAGTCGGGTGGCTACACCTTC. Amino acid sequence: CAWRESGGYTF. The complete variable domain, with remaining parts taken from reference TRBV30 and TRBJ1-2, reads SQTIHQWPATLVQPVGSPLSLECTVEGTSNPNLYWYRQAAGRGLQLLFYSVGIGQISSEVPQNLSASRPQDRQFILSSKKLLLSDSGFYLCAWRESGGYTFGSGTRLTVV.

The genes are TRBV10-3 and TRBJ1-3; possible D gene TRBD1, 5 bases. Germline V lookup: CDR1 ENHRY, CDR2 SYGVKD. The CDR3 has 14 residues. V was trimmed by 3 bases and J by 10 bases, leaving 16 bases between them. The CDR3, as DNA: TGTGCCATCAGTGAACACCCCGACAGCCTGACCATATATTTT. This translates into CAISEHPDSLTIYF.

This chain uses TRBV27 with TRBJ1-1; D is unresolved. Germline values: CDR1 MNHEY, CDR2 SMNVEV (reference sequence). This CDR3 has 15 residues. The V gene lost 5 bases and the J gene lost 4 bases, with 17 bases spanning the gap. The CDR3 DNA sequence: TGTGCCAGCAGTCCCTCTGGATCGGGAGGCACTGAAGCTTTCTTT. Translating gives CASSPSGSGGTEAFF.

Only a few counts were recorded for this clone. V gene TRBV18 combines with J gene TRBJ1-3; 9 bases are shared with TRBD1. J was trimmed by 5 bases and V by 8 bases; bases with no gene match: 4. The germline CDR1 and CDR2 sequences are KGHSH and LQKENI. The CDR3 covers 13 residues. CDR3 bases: TGTGCCAGCCCGGACAGGGGTCGAAACACCATATATTTT. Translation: CASPDRGRNTIYF. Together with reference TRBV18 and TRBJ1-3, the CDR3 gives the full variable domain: NAGVMQNPRHLVRRRGQEARLRCSPMKGHSHVYWYRQLPEEGLKFMVYLQKENIIDESGMPKERFSAEFPKEGPSILRIQQVVRGDSAAYFCASPDRGRNTIYFGEGSWLTVV.

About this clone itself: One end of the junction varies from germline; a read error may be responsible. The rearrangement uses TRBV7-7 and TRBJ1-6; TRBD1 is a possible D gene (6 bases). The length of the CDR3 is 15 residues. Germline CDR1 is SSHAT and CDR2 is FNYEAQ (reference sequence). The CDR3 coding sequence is TGTGCTAGCAGCCCGAGAGGGGGGCCCGCGGGGGCCCTCCACTTT. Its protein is CASSPRGGPAGALHF.

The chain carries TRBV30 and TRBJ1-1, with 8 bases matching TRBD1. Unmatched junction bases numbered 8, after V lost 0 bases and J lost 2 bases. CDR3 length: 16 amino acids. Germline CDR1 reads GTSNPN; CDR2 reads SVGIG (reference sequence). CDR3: CAWSVLVGQGNTEAFF. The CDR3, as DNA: TGTGCCTGGAGTGTTCTTGTAGGACAGGGAAACACTGAAGCTTTCTTT.

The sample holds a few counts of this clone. CDR3 coding DNA: TGTGCCAGCTCACCCCCGGAGGTGGGGTCTAACACAGATACGCAGTATTTT. Translating gives CASSPPEVGSNTDTQYF. J is TRBJ2-3 and V is TRBV18, with a tentative D call TRBD2 (5 bases). Germline V gives CDR1 KGHSH, CDR2 LQKENI. The CDR3 extends over 17 amino acids. Trimming shortened V by 3 bases and J by 2 bases, and 18 bases separated the two germline ends.

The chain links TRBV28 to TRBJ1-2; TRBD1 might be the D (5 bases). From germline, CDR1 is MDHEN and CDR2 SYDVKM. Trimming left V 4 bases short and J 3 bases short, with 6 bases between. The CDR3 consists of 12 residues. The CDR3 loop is CASSSQDYGYTF. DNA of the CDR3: TGTGCCAGCAGTTCACAGGACTATGGCTACACCTTC.

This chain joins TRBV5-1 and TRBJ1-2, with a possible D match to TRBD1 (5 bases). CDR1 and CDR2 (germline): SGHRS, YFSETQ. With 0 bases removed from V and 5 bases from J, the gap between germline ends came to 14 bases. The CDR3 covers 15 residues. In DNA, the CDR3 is TGCGCCAGCAGCTTGGATTCGGGGGGGAGGTATGGCTACACCTTC. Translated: CASSLDSGGRYGYTF.

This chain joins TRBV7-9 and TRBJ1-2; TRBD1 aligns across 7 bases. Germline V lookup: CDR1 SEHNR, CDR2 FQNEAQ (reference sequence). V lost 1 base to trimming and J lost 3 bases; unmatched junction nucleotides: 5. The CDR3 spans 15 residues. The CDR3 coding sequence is TGTGCCAGCAGCTTAGGGGGTGGACAGGACTATGGCTACACCTTC. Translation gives CASSLGGGQDYGYTF.